These T cell receptor beta chains were read from a single sample in a study of Graves' ophthalmopathy and Graves' hyperthyroidism. One entry per CDR3 protein results from TCRdb running MiXCR on the multiplex PCR reads. The table lists roughly 400,000 distinct CDR3 sequences, 15% to 20% of them singletons, with roughly 1.5% in the top ten. Material: peripheral blood. All receptors derive from a woman in her late teens or twenties with Graves' ophthalmopathy. Both conserved end residues are part of each CDR3. A D gene is named only where the DNA matches it firmly. A row's size may be missing; if present it is once, few, many or a size class.

>TRBD1|TRBJ1-1|TRBV7-2|many
CASSAGQRDTEAFF
TGTGCCAGCAGCGCGGGACAGAGGGACACTGAAGCTTTCTTT
>-|TRBJ1-1|TRBV12-3/TRBV12-4|few
CASSLQGVTAFF
TGTGCCAGCAGTTTGCAGGGCGTTACCGCTTTCTTT
>-|TRBJ2-5|TRBV6-2/TRBV6-3|many
CASSYPHFGGETQYF
TGTGCCAGCAGTTACCCTCACTTTGGTGGAGAGACCCAGTACTTC
>TRBD1|TRBJ2-7|TRBV12-3/TRBV12-4|-
CASSSTGEAQYF
TGTGCCAGCAGTTCGACAGGGGAGGCCCAGTACTTC
>-|TRBJ2-7|TRBV6-2/TRBV6-3|many
CASSYFDREQYF
TGTGCCAGCAGTTACTTCGACAGAGAGCAGTACTTC
>TRBD1|TRBJ1-5|TRBV6-1|many
CASRTGDNQPQHF
TGTGCCAGCAGGACAGGGGACAATCAGCCCCAGCATTTT
>TRBD2|TRBJ2-2|TRBV11-3|many
CASSLVGGGSGFGELFF
TGTGCCAGCAGCTTAGTAGGCGGGGGTAGTGGCTTTGGGGAGCTGTTTTTT
>-|TRBJ1-5|TRBV6-2/TRBV6-3|many
CAGRPHDDSNQPRHF
TGTGCCGGCAGGCCACACGATGATAGCAATCAGCCCCGGCATTTT
>TRBD1|TRBJ2-7|TRBV6-1|-
CASSRWGQGKYEQYF
TGTGCCAGCAGTCGCTGGGGACAGGGAAAGTACGAGCAGTACTTC
>TRBD1|TRBJ1-5|TRBV19|many
CATGQVNQPQHF
TGTGCCACGGGACAGGTGAATCAGCCCCAGCATTTT
>-|TRBJ2-7|TRBV6-5|many
CASTRGGGAHGEQYF
TGTGCCAGCACTAGGGGTGGGGGGGCTCATGGCGAGCAGTACTTC
>TRBD2|TRBJ2-5|TRBV28|many
CASSSSGGYQETQYF
TGTGCCAGCAGTTCTAGCGGGGGCTACCAAGAGACCCAGTACTTC
>-|TRBJ1-1|TRBV5-1|many
CASSLVPAGANTEAFF
TGCGCCAGCAGCTTGGTGCCTGCAGGGGCGAACACTGAAGCTTTCTTT
>-|TRBJ1-3|TRBV6-1|many
CASSEPGVGRNTIYF
TGTGCCAGCAGTGAACCAGGGGTCGGAAGAAACACCATATATTTT
>-|TRBJ1-1|TRBV12-3/TRBV12-4|-
CASSLHGTNTEAFF
TGTGCCAGCAGTTTACATGGAACTAACACTGAAGCTTTCTTT
>-|TRBJ1-5|TRBV6-1|many
CASASGDFNQPQHF
TGTGCCAGCGCCTCGGGGGACTTCAATCAGCCCCAGCATTTT
>-|TRBJ2-2|TRBV28|many
CASTRDGNTGELFF
TGTGCCAGCACGCGGGACGGGAACACCGGGGAGCTGTTTTTT
>-|TRBJ2-7|TRBV6-1|-
CASRIAVGAYEQYF
TGTGCCAGCAGGATAGCGGTTGGAGCCTACGAGCAGTACTTC
>-|TRBJ1-1|TRBV5-1|many
CASSLDRSRVREAFF
TGCGCCAGCAGCTTGGACAGGTCCCGGGTGCGTGAAGCTTTCTTT
>-|TRBJ1-2|TRBV24-1|many
CATSGRDHYGYTF
TGTGCCACCAGCGGACGGGACCACTATGGCTACACCTTC